This entry lists 4 T cell receptor beta chains sequenced from one sample in a study of response to subunit inactivated influenza vaccine. One entry per CDR3 protein, called by TCRdb with MiXCR from the RT-PCR reads. This sample has 650,000 to 800,000 distinct CDR3 sequences, with about 18% found just once. The sample was PBMCs from blood, taken 4 to 6 days after vaccination. Source of these receptors: a man between 45 and 60 years old who received an inactivated influenza vaccine.

V usage is TRBV19 and J usage is TRBJ2-5; tentatively, D is TRBD1 (6 bases). CDR1 LNHDA and CDR2 SQIVND come from the germline V gene (reference sequence). The ends were cut back, 3 bases at V and 3 bases at J, with 20 bases in the middle. CDR3 length: 17 residues. The chain's CDR3 is CASSITPGQSLKETQYF. The CDR3 nucleotides are TGTGCCAGTAGTATTACCCCCGGACAGAGCTTAAAAGAGACCCAGTACTTC.

This clonotype was seen a handful of times. This chain joins TRBV4-3 and TRBJ2-7; 9 bases are shared with TRBD2. The CDR3 covers 18 residues. V lost 0 bases, J lost 3 bases, and 12 bases stayed unmatched. Germline-derived CDR1 and CDR2 are LGHNA and YSLEER. CDR3 region: CASSQEGPGLAGIYEQYF. Written as DNA, the CDR3 is TGCGCCAGCAGCCAAGAAGGGCCTGGGCTAGCGGGAATCTACGAGCAGTACTTC.

The chain links TRBV3-1 to TRBJ2-3; 8 bases are shared with TRBD1. The CDR3 has 15 amino acids. Germline CDR1 is LGHDT and CDR2 is YNNKEL (reference sequence). Trimming cost V 4 bases and J 4 bases; bases outside gene matches: 7. The DNA for the CDR3 is TGTGCCAGCAGCCCTCAGGCAGGGGGCGCAGATACGCAGTATTTT. This sequence encodes CASSPQAGGADTQYF.

About this clonotype: Its ends do not fully match the called genes, so a read error is possible. The V and J genes are TRBV20-1 and TRBJ1-5; no clear D gene. Germline V gene sequence: CDR1 DFQATT, CDR2 SNEGSKA (reference sequence). The CDR3 extends over 14 amino acids. In nucleotides, the CDR3 is TGCAGCGCTAGATCGGGTAATAGCAATCAGCCCCAGCATTTT. Residues: CSARSGNSNQPQHF.